The clone carrying this T cell receptor beta chain occurred a few times. As yet, its antigen is unknown. This specimen comes from a study of T-cell reconstitution after alpha-beta-depleted transplantation in children. Study observations and caveats: Surviving recipient T cells and thymic progenitors produced the high day-60 TCRbeta diversity seen in some patients. After one year, T-cell counts and TCRbeta diversity mostly came from new T cells. Several hundred rapidly expanded clones from non-depleted graft cells reportedly supplied alpha-beta T cells about two months post-transplant.

Molecular barcoding with unique molecular identifiers was used for the TCRbeta library. TCRdb fed the PCR reads into MiXCR, producing one record per CDR3 protein. This table holds 440,000 or so distinct CDR3 sequences, 43% found once. The sequence was collected from a girl aged 2 to 10 with aplastic anemia, due to receive a stem cell transplant. The sequencing here drew on PBMCs, taken before TCRalphabeta/CD19-depleted stem cell transplant.

CDR3 nucleotide sequence: TGTGCCAGCAGCTTAAATTCAGGAAACCAAGAGACCCAGTACTTC. Its protein is CASSLNSGNQETQYF. This sequence joins TRBV7-9 and TRBJ2-5; no reliable D call. The V end lost 2 bases, the J end lost 0 bases, and 10 bases lay between the germline ends. Germline values: CDR1 SEHNR, CDR2 FQNEAQ (reference sequence). The CDR3 loop spans 15 amino acids.